This T cell receptor beta chain derives from a study of CD8 T cells in ankylosing spondylitis. The authors made TCR beta libraries by quantitative 5'-RACE with molecular barcodes. TCRdb passed the 5' RACE reads through MiXCR, listing each CDR3 protein once. Seen here are 450,000 to 550,000 distinct CDR3 sequences, under 5.5% observed once, and the top ten hold under 4.5%. Many counts were recorded for this clonotype. Its antigen is undetermined. The germline V gene encodes CDR1 MNHNS and CDR2 SASEGT. This CDR3 contains 14 residues. Deletions cut 3 bases from V and 0 bases from J, with 6 bases between. Study-level findings and limits: Reportedly, matched ankylosing spondylitis synovial fluid was significantly enriched for disease-linked clones. Blood of patients with ankylosing spondylitis appeared to be characterized by a TCR beta motif of eight highly homologous variants. Disease-linked clones were found to be CD8+ and relatively rare in peripheral blood. A subset of motif variants has previously been described in the synovial fluid and blood of reactive arthritis.

The sequence was collected from a male donor with ankylosing spondylitis. V is TRBV6-1 and J is TRBJ1-3; D gene ambiguous. Specimen: blood, either unsorted or a sorted T cell fraction (not recorded which). Here the CDR3 reads CASSETISGNTIYF. DNA of the CDR3: TGTGCCAGCAGTGAGACGATCTCTGGAAACACCATATATTTT.